These 4 T cell receptor beta chains were all obtained from the same sample, sequenced in a study of T cells in Graves' hyperthyroidism and ophthalmopathy. RNA transcripts provided the source from which TCR beta CDR3 regions were amplified. First-round RT-PCR of the TCR CDR3 relied on the HTBI primer set. MiXCR, run by TCRdb on the multiplex PCR reads, gives a single entry per CDR3 protein. The table shows 550,000 to 700,000 distinct CDR3 sequences, with around 46% occurring only once. Sequencing input: peripheral blood or thyroid tissue (not recorded which). The source is an adult woman with Graves' disease, either hyperthyroidism or ophthalmopathy (not recorded which).

A note on this clonotype: A much larger clone lies a single base off, so this may be a read error. The chain carries TRBV27 and TRBJ2-7, with 7 bases lining up with TRBD1. This CDR3 is 13 amino acids long. CDR1 MNHEY and CDR2 SMNVEV come from the germline V gene (reference sequence). V shed 6 bases, J shed 6 bases, and the junction held 8 bases outside the gene matches. DNA for the CDR3: TGTGCCAGCAGCACCGGGACAGTCTCCGAGCAGTACTTC. It yields the protein CASSTGTVSEQYF.

This clonotype has ten or more counts. V and J are TRBV11-2 and TRBJ2-7; D is uncertain. This CDR3 has 14 amino acids. V lost 5 bases to trimming and J lost 3 bases, with 14 bases between them. CDR1 and CDR2 from the germline V gene are SGHAT and FQNNGV. This chain's CDR3 is CASSPIGSGYEQYF. CDR3 bases: TGTGCCAGCAGCCCCATTGGCTCTGGCTACGAGCAGTACTTC.

About this clonotype: An end of the junction does not agree with germline; a read error may underlie this. The chain carries TRBV10-1 and TRBJ1-1, with D possibly being TRBD1 (6 bases). The CDR3 is 14 residues long. The germline CDR1 and CDR2 sequences are WNHNN and SYGVQD (reference sequence). CDR3 protein: CASSELQGNTEALF. The DNA for the CDR3 is TGCGCCAGCAGTGAGTTACAGGGAAACACTGAAGCTCTCTTT.

The rearrangement uses TRBV12-3 or TRBV12-4 and TRBJ1-2, with TRBD1 matching over 7 bases. V dropped 5 bases and J dropped 5; count of bases not matched to a gene: 5. The CDR3 has 13 amino acids. The CDR3 here is CASSPTGWYGYTF. The DNA of the CDR3 is TGTGCCAGCAGTCCGACAGGGTGGTATGGCTACACCTTC.